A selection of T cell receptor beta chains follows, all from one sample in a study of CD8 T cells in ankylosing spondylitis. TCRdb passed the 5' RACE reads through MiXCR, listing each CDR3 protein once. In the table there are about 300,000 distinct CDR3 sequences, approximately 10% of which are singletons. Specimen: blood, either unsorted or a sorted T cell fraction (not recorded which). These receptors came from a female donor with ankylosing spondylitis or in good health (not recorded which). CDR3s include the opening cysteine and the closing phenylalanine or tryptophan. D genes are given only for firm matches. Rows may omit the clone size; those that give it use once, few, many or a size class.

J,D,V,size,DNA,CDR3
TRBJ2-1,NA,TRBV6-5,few,TGTGCCAGCAGTTACCGTAGGGTGGGCTCGGTCGTGAATGAGCAGTTCTTC,CASSYRRVGSVVNEQFF
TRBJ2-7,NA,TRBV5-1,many,TGCGCCAGCAGCTTGGTGGACGGAACCTACGAGCAGTACTTC,CASSLVDGTYEQYF
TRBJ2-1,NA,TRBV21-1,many,TGTGCCAGCAGCAAAGTAGGGACAGTTTCCTACAATGAGCAGTTCTTC,CASSKVGTVSYNEQFF
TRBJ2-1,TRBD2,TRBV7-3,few,TGTGCCAGCAGTGCTAGCGGGACTTACTACAATGAGCAGTTCTTC,CASSASGTYYNEQFF
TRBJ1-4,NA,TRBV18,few,TGTGCCAGCTCACCAGATTTGAATGAAAAACTGTTTTTT,CASSPDLNEKLFF
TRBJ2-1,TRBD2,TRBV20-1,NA,TGCAGTGCTATAAGTTTAGCGGGGGGGAACCATGAGCAGTTCTTC,CSAISLAGGNHEQFF
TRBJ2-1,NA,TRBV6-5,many,TGTGCCAGCAGTTACGGGTTAGCATCGGGTGGTGAGCAGTTCTTC,CASSYGLASGGEQFF
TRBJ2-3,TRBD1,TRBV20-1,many,TGCAGTGCTAGAAGGCGGGACAGGGGGCCGACAGATACGCAGTATTTT,CSARRRDRGPTDTQYF
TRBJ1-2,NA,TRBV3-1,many,TGTGCCAGCAGCCAAGGCGCGATCTATGGCTACACCTTC,CASSQGAIYGYTF
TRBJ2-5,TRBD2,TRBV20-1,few,TGCAGTGCTAGAGCCTTAGCGGGTAACCAAGAGACCCAGTACTTC,CSARALAGNQETQYF